The 7 T cell receptor delta chains given below trace back to one sample, sequenced in a study of γδ T cells in repeated Plasmodium falciparum infection. Flow sorting of PBMC yielded separate Vgamma9/Vdelta2+ and Vdelta2-negative gammadelta T cell populations for bulk repertoire analysis. TCRdb fed the multiplex PCR reads to CATT. The sample lists 50,000 or so delta-chain clones, roughly 1.6% occurring once. Specimen: gamma-delta T cells from blood. The receptors come from a pool of human donors (malaria-infected and uninfected, not separated).

Comments on this clone: This could be a read error, since a much larger clone is one nucleotide away. V is TRDV1 and J is TRDJ1, with 9 positions matching TRDD3. The J gene was missing in TCRdb and was found by matching the end of the DNA to germline. The length of the CDR3 is 21 residues. The V gene end was trimmed by 4 bases and the J gene end by 7 bases; junction bases not matched to a gene: 28. Germline V gene lookup returns CDR1 TSWWSYY and CDR2 QGS. The CDR3: CALGGCSYPSVILGDRLKLIF. The CDR3 DNA follows: TGTGCTCTTGGGGGCTGTTCCTACCCGTCCGTGATACTGGGGGACAGGCTTAAACTCATCTTT.

This clone was detected ten times or more. One base away lies a much larger clone, so this may be a sequencing read error. This sample includes further DNA sequences coding for the same CDR3. The genes are TRDV1 and TRDJ1, with 8 nucleotides matching TRDD3. Germline-derived CDR1 and CDR2 are TSWWSYY and QGS. The CDR3 has 22 amino acids. For the CDR3, the DNA is TGTGCTCTTGGGGAATATTTACGACCCGAGGTGGGGGATTGGGTGTACACCGATAAGCTCATCTTT. As protein: CALGEYLRPEVGDWVYTDKLIF.

This clone was detected a few times. A far larger clone differs by one base, so this is likely a read error. Other DNA sequences in the same sample also yield this CDR3. The chain carries TRDV1 and TRDJ1; the D gene is possibly TRDD3 (5 bases). Here the J gene came from matching the DNA to germline, since TCRdb omits it. The germline gives CDR1 TSWWSYY, CDR2 QGS. The CDR3 length is 17 residues. CDR3 loop: CALGERSPYWITDKLIF. As DNA, the CDR3 is TGTGCTCTCGGGGAACGTTCCCCGTACTGGATTACCGATAAACTCATCTTT.

Comment on this clone: The protein held in TCRdb is that of a much larger clone and does not match this DNA's translation at residue 4, likely because of a read error; the protein shown is translated from the DNA. The J gene was not called, though the V gene is TRDV3. CDR1 and CDR2 (germline): TVYSNPD, GDNSRS (reference sequence). The CDR3 is made up of 12 amino acids. The CDR3 here is CAFAAGPKRVIF. As DNA, the CDR3 is TGTGCCTTTGCAGCTGGGCCGAAGAGGGTCATCTTT.

Turning to this clone: A read error likely explains this, since a far larger clone differs by one base. Other DNA variants within this sample encode the same CDR3. The V segment is TRDV1, and no J call was made. CDR1 is TSWWSYY, CDR2 QGS, per germline. CDR3 size: 12 residues. The CDR3 sequence is CALFELTGGLIF. As DNA, the CDR3 is TGTGCTCTCTTTGAGCTTACCGGGGGTCTCATCTTT.

The sample holds many counts of this clone. A far larger clone differs by one base, so this is likely a read error. Additional DNA sequences in this sample encode the identical CDR3. The V gene is TRDV1, the J gene TRDJ1; TRDD3 aligns across 9 bases. The J gene, not given by TCRdb, was assigned here from a germline match of the nucleotide sequence. The CDR3 is 18 amino acids. CDR1 is TSWWSYY and CDR2 is QGS in the germline V gene. Trimming removed 0 bases from V and 4 bases from J; junction bases left unmatched: 12. The CDR3 nucleotides read TGTGCTCTTGGGGAACTTCCATGGGGGATAAATAGGATCGATAAACTCATCTTT. As protein: CALGELPWGINRIDKLIF.

Regarding this clone: With only one base between it and a far larger clone, this is likely a read error. This specimen includes other DNA sequences encoding the same CDR3. No J gene was named, though the V gene is TRDV1; the DNA was not compared with TRDD3, the D call given in the table. Germline V gene sequence: CDR1 TSWWSYY, CDR2 QGS. CDR3 length: 21 amino acids. The CDR3 loop is CALGDQPSYDWGFVYTDKLIF. The CDR3 region has the DNA TGTGCTCTTGGGGACCAACCTTCCTACGACTGGGGGTTCGTGTACACCGATAAACTCATCTTC.